This T cell receptor (beta chain) is drawn from a study of T cells in Graves' hyperthyroidism and ophthalmopathy. Study-level results: Ophthalmopathy, which appeared later, was predicted by the model a median about 5.9 months before onset.

Hyperthyroidism had been newly diagnosed in patients aged 18 to 65, and its duration was under 2 months. Using RNA transcripts as the source, TCR beta CDR3 regions were amplified. RT-PCR in the first round (using the HTBI primer set) targeted the TCR CDR3. Using its own MiXCR run on the multiplex PCR reads, TCRdb lists one record per CDR3 protein. The sample lists around 420,000 distinct CDR3 sequences; 15% to 18% were seen once. This clonotype has a count of ten or more. Its antigen is currently unknown. The specimen sequenced was blood. The receptor was derived from a woman aged 18-29 years with Graves' hyperthyroidism.

CDR3 coding DNA: TGTGCCAGCAGCCCAGGGGCGGCCTATGGCTACACCTTC. Translating gives CASSPGAAYGYTF. The V gene is TRBV5-6, the J gene TRBJ1-2; TRBD1 might be the D (6 bases). The CDR3 covers 13 residues. Germline V lookup: CDR1 SGHDT, CDR2 YYEEEE. With 4 bases removed from V and 4 bases from J, the gap between germline ends came to 11 bases.